This T cell receptor (beta chain) was recorded in a study of shared clonotypes between healthy human individuals. At the level of the study: Two female and a few male donors aged 18 to 49 were enrolled.

TCRdb's table, derived via immunoSEQ multiplex PCR, lists solely in-frame clones and lacks some. The sample includes around 1.5 million clones, 95% to 99% seen only once; the top ten take roughly 0.45%. Between the trimmed V and J ends, which lost 2 bases and 0 bases, there was a span of 7 bases. CDR1 and CDR2 from the germline V gene are SGHVS and FQNEAQ. CDR3 length equals 15 residues. The receptor was derived from a man younger than 45 in good health. The chain uses TRBV7-8 and TRBJ2-2; tentatively, D is TRBD2 (5 bases). Sequencing was carried out using naive CD4+ T cells sorted from blood. Subset specified: CD45RA+ positively selected. DNA of the CDR3: TGTGCCAGCAGCTTAACGGGGACGAACACCGGGGAGCTGTTTTTT. Translated, it gives CASSLTGTNTGELFF.